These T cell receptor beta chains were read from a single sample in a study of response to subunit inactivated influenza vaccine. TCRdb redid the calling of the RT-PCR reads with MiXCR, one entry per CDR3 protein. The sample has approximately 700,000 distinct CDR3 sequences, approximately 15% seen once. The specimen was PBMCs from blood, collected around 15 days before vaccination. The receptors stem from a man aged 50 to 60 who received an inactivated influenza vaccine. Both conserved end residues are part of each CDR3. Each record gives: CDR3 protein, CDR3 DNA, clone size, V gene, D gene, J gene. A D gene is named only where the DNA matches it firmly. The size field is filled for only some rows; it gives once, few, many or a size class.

CDR3: CASSPPSGADEQYF
DNA: TGTGCCAGCTCACCACCATCAGGGGCGGACGAGCAGTACTTC
size: few
V: TRBV18
D: NA
J: TRBJ2-7

CDR3: CSASATSGGAGNEQFF
DNA: TGCAGTGCTAGTGCGACTAGCGGGGGGGCCGGTAATGAGCAGTTCTTC
size: few
V: TRBV20-1
D: TRBD2
J: TRBJ2-1

CDR3: CASSLAQPGTETQYF
DNA: TGCGCCAGCAGCTTGGCCCAGCCAGGAACAGAGACCCAGTACTTC
size: NA
V: TRBV5-1
D: NA
J: TRBJ2-5

CDR3: CSARGARPSNEQFF
DNA: TGCAGTGCTAGAGGGGCTAGGCCGAGCAATGAGCAGTTCTTC
size: few
V: TRBV20-1
D: NA
J: TRBJ2-1

CDR3: CASSLVPTGTDTQYF
DNA: TGTGCCAGCAGCTTAGTCCCCACAGGCACAGATACGCAGTATTTT
size: NA
V: TRBV11-2
D: NA
J: TRBJ2-3

CDR3: CASSYSLLSSGRSYEQYF
DNA: TGTGCCAGCAGTTACTCCCTTTTATCCAGCGGGAGGTCCTACGAGCAGTACTTC
size: NA
V: TRBV6-2/TRBV6-3
D: TRBD2
J: TRBJ2-7

CDR3: CASRGFTGTSGRRVNTGELFF
DNA: TGTGCCAGCAGAGGATTTACCGGGACTAGCGGGAGAAGGGTAAACACCGGGGAGCTGTTTTTT
size: few
V: TRBV6-4
D: TRBD2
J: TRBJ2-2

CDR3: CAISGRRGGETQYF
DNA: TGTGCCATCAGTGGGCGGCGGGGCGGAGAGACCCAGTACTTC
size: NA
V: TRBV10-3
D: NA
J: TRBJ2-5

CDR3: CASSFRLRQSAGANVLTF
DNA: TGTGCCAGCAGTTTCAGACTCCGACAAAGCGCTGGGGCCAACGTCCTGACTTTC
size: NA
V: TRBV27
D: NA
J: TRBJ2-6

CDR3: CASSGDRAIQNIQYF
DNA: TGTGCCAGCAGCGGGGACAGAGCGATACAAAACATTCAGTACTTC
size: NA
V: TRBV2
D: TRBD1
J: TRBJ2-4

CDR3: CSVGEGNGNQPQHF
DNA: TGCAGCGTTGGAGAGGGCAACGGCAATCAGCCCCAGCATTTT
size: many
V: TRBV29-1
D: NA
J: TRBJ1-5

CDR3: CSVRQLTGELFF
DNA: TGCAGCGTGCGACAGTTAACCGGGGAGCTGTTTTTT
size: many
V: TRBV29-1
D: NA
J: TRBJ2-2

CDR3: CASSNRLAGENNEQFF
DNA: TGTGCCAGCAGCAATAGACTAGCGGGAGAGAACAATGAGCAGTTCTTC
size: few
V: TRBV7-8
D: TRBD2
J: TRBJ2-1

CDR3: CASSSRDRFNYGYTF
DNA: TGTGCCAGCAGCTCTCGGGACAGATTTAACTATGGCTACACCTTC
size: few
V: TRBV11-2
D: TRBD1
J: TRBJ1-2

CDR3: CAISGLAPLNEQFF
DNA: TGTGCCATCAGTGGACTAGCGCCACTTAATGAGCAGTTCTTC
size: many
V: TRBV10-3
D: TRBD2
J: TRBJ2-1

CDR3: CASSLEYSGGYTF
DNA: TGTGCCAGCAGCTTGGAGTATTCCGGGGGCTACACCTTC
size: NA
V: TRBV7-9
D: NA
J: TRBJ1-2

CDR3: CASSPFWGGGIAGANVLTF
DNA: TGTGCCAGCAGTCCCTTCTGGGGAGGGGGAATCGCTGGGGCCAACGTCCTGACTTTC
size: NA
V: TRBV28
D: NA
J: TRBJ2-6

CDR3: CASSQGVTGTEAFF
DNA: TGTGCCAGCAGCCAAGGAGTAACGGGCACTGAAGCTTTCTTT
size: NA
V: TRBV14
D: NA
J: TRBJ1-1

CDR3: CSVEAHDGTDLGGQYF
DNA: TGCAGCGTTGAAGCCCACGACGGGACAGACCTCGGTGGGCAGTACTTC
size: NA
V: TRBV29-1
D: TRBD1
J: TRBJ2-7

CDR3: CASRAGSKGNNEQFF
DNA: TGTGCCAGCAGAGCAGGGAGTAAGGGGAACAATGAGCAGTTCTTC
size: many
V: TRBV6-1
D: NA
J: TRBJ2-1

CDR3: CASSQVPWGQREETQYF
DNA: TGTGCCAGCAGCCAAGTTCCGTGGGGACAGAGGGAAGAGACCCAGTACTTC
size: NA
V: TRBV14
D: TRBD1
J: TRBJ2-5

CDR3: CASNPAGANVLTF
DNA: TGTGCCAGCAACCCCGCTGGGGCCAACGTCCTGACTTTC
size: NA
V: TRBV4-2
D: NA
J: TRBJ2-6

CDR3: CASRREISGANYEQYF
DNA: TGTGCCAGCAGGCGTGAAATATCCGGGGCCAACTACGAGCAGTACTTC
size: few
V: TRBV4-2
D: NA
J: TRBJ2-7

CDR3: CSARDQNYEQYF
DNA: TGCAGTGCTAGAGATCAGAACTACGAGCAGTACTTC
size: few
V: TRBV20-1
D: NA
J: TRBJ2-7

CDR3: CSVEGDSSSQETQYF
DNA: TGCAGCGTTGAGGGGGACTCCAGCAGCCAAGAGACCCAGTACTTC
size: NA
V: TRBV29-1
D: NA
J: TRBJ2-5

CDR3: CASSQAWPSGNTIYF
DNA: TGCGCCAGCAGCCAAGCATGGCCCTCTGGAAACACCATATATTTT
size: NA
V: TRBV4-1
D: NA
J: TRBJ1-3

CDR3: CSVAPRSGNTIYF
DNA: TGCAGCGTTGCACCGCGCTCTGGAAACACCATATATTTT
size: few
V: TRBV29-1
D: NA
J: TRBJ1-3

CDR3: CASSQRPLQVADTQYF
DNA: TGCGCCAGCAGCCAACGTCCCCTACAGGTTGCAGATACGCAGTATTTT
size: NA
V: TRBV4-3
D: NA
J: TRBJ2-3

CDR3: CSVPDLPFTDTQYF
DNA: TGCAGCGTCCCCGACTTACCTTTCACAGATACGCAGTATTTT
size: few
V: TRBV29-1
D: NA
J: TRBJ2-3

CDR3: CSAGGTGTDYGYTF
DNA: TGCAGCGCCGGGGGGACAGGGACAGACTATGGCTACACCTTC
size: few
V: TRBV29-1
D: TRBD1
J: TRBJ1-2

CDR3: CASSSLFWLNRDRGLDEQYF
DNA: TGTGCCAGCAGTTCTTTATTCTGGTTAAACCGGGACAGGGGCTTAGACGAGCAGTACTTC
size: NA
V: TRBV12-3/TRBV12-4
D: TRBD1
J: TRBJ2-7

CDR3: CASSFKGMTRHQPQHF
DNA: TGTGCCAGCAGTTTCAAGGGAATGACCCGGCATCAGCCCCAGCATTTT
size: few
V: TRBV12-3/TRBV12-4
D: NA
J: TRBJ1-5

CDR3: CASSLAGLAHTGELFF
DNA: TGCGCCAGCAGCTTGGCCGGCCTAGCGCACACCGGGGAGCTGTTTTTT
size: few
V: TRBV5-1
D: NA
J: TRBJ2-2

CDR3: CASSPGTSGSFQETQYF
DNA: TGTGCCAGCAGTCCCGGGACTAGCGGGAGTTTCCAAGAGACCCAGTACTTC
size: NA
V: TRBV6-2/TRBV6-3
D: TRBD2
J: TRBJ2-5

CDR3: CSARPGLAGVYEQYF
DNA: TGCAGTGCTAGGCCGGGACTAGCGGGAGTGTACGAGCAGTACTTC
size: NA
V: TRBV20-1
D: TRBD2
J: TRBJ2-7

CDR3: CASSLVLSSYNSPLHF
DNA: TGCGCCAGCAGCTTGGTACTGAGCTCCTATAATTCACCCCTCCACTTT
size: many
V: TRBV5-1
D: NA
J: TRBJ1-6

CDR3: CASSLEGAGNTGELFF
DNA: TGTGCCAGCAGCTTAGAAGGGGCGGGCAACACCGGGGAGCTGTTTTTT
size: NA
V: TRBV7-9
D: NA
J: TRBJ2-2

CDR3: CASSPTRGLLRQYF
DNA: TGTGCCAGCAGTCCCACAAGGGGACTACTCAGGCAGTACTTC
size: many
V: TRBV28
D: TRBD2
J: TRBJ2-7

CDR3: CAISDLTYEQYF
DNA: TGTGCCATCAGTGACCTTACCTACGAGCAGTACTTC
size: many
V: TRBV10-3
D: NA
J: TRBJ2-7

CDR3: CASSLAGLGSPLHF
DNA: TGTGCCAGCAGCCTAGCAGGGTTAGGTTCACCCCTCCACTTT
size: few
V: TRBV3-1
D: NA
J: TRBJ1-6

CDR3: CASSLAPIGSTDTQYF
DNA: TGTGCCAGCAGCTTGGCCCCGATCGGGAGCACAGATACGCAGTATTTT
size: NA
V: TRBV5-5
D: NA
J: TRBJ2-3

CDR3: CASAERQETQYF
DNA: TGTGCCAGTGCGGAACGACAAGAGACCCAGTACTTC
size: NA
V: TRBV7-6
D: NA
J: TRBJ2-5

CDR3: CAWSGGNSYEQYF
DNA: TGTGCCTGGAGTGGGGGGAACTCCTACGAGCAGTACTTC
size: few
V: TRBV30
D: NA
J: TRBJ2-7

CDR3: CAISESSIGLAGTNEQYF
DNA: TGTGCCATCAGTGAGTCTTCGATAGGACTAGCGGGAACAAACGAGCAGTACTTC
size: many
V: TRBV10-3
D: TRBD2
J: TRBJ2-7

CDR3: CASSLAPLATDTQYF
DNA: TGTGCCAGCAGTTTAGCGCCTCTAGCAACAGATACGCAGTATTTT
size: many
V: TRBV12-3/TRBV12-4
D: NA
J: TRBJ2-3

CDR3: CASSLKTVSYNEQFF
DNA: TGCGCCAGCAGCTTAAAGACAGTATCCTACAATGAGCAGTTCTTC
size: NA
V: TRBV5-1
D: NA
J: TRBJ2-1

CDR3: CASSDSSGRSPLHF
DNA: TGTGCCAGCAGTGATAGCAGCGGGCGTTCACCCCTCCACTTT
size: NA
V: TRBV2
D: NA
J: TRBJ1-6

CDR3: CASRALPYEQYF
DNA: TGTGCCAGCAGAGCGCTACCCTACGAGCAGTACTTC
size: NA
V: TRBV2
D: NA
J: TRBJ2-7

CDR3: CAISRLAGDTDTQYF
DNA: TGTGCCATCAGTAGACTAGCGGGGGACACAGATACGCAGTATTTT
size: many
V: TRBV10-3
D: TRBD2
J: TRBJ2-3

CDR3: CASSQGTGGLQGYTF
DNA: TGCGCCAGCAGCCAAGGTACAGGGGGTCTTCAAGGCTACACCTTC
size: few
V: TRBV4-3
D: TRBD1
J: TRBJ1-2

CDR3: CSVVDSSYEQYF
DNA: TGCAGCGTTGTTGACAGCTCCTACGAGCAGTACTTC
size: many
V: TRBV29-1
D: NA
J: TRBJ2-7

CDR3: CASSSKKFSGGGADTQYF
DNA: TGCGCCAGCAGCTCGAAAAAATTTAGCGGGGGTGGGGCAGATACGCAGTATTTT
size: many
V: TRBV5-1
D: TRBD2
J: TRBJ2-3